A selection of T cell receptor beta chains follows, all from one sample in a study of blood T cell repertoires in COVID-19. Only in-frame clones appear in the TCRdb table, and some are missing; sequencing was by immunoSEQ multiplex PCR. The repertoire holds about 50,000 clones, with roughly nine tenths as singletons. Sequencing was performed on peripheral blood. These receptors were taken from a woman in her sixties with COVID-19, enrolled during active disease. Both conserved end residues are part of each CDR3. D genes are given only for firm matches. Only some rows state a clone size, as once, few, many or a class for expanded clones.

v_call: TRBV10-3
d_call: TRBD2
j_call: TRBJ2-3
clone_size: NA
cdr3_nt: TGTGCCATCAGCCCTGGGACTAGCGGACCCACAGATACGCAGTATTTT
cdr3_aa: CAISPGTSGPTDTQYF

v_call: TRBV7-9
d_call: TRBD1
j_call: TRBJ2-7
clone_size: NA
cdr3_nt: TGTGCCAGCAGCTTAGAGGTAGGGGGCGGTTCCTACGAGCAGTACTTC
cdr3_aa: CASSLEVGGGSYEQYF

v_call: TRBV10-3
d_call: NA
j_call: TRBJ2-1
clone_size: NA
cdr3_nt: TGTGCCATCAGTGACGGGGTCACCGGCGGGAATGAGCAGTTCTTC
cdr3_aa: CAISDGVTGGNEQFF

v_call: TRBV6-2/TRBV6-3
d_call: TRBD1
j_call: TRBJ1-6
clone_size: NA
cdr3_nt: TGTGCCAGCAGTTACCCAGGACAGGGGTCGGATTCACCCCTCCACTTT
cdr3_aa: CASSYPGQGSDSPLHF

v_call: TRBV7-9
d_call: NA
j_call: TRBJ1-2
clone_size: NA
cdr3_nt: TGTGCCAGCAGCCGAGACAGCTATGGCTACACCTTC
cdr3_aa: CASSRDSYGYTF

v_call: TRBV19
d_call: NA
j_call: TRBJ2-4
clone_size: NA
cdr3_nt: TGTGCCAGTACTCTCTTCCCCGCCACATCTTATATCAAAAACATTCAGTACTTC
cdr3_aa: CASTLFPATSYIKNIQYF

v_call: TRBV3-1/TRBV3-2
d_call: TRBD1
j_call: TRBJ1-2
clone_size: NA
cdr3_nt: TGTGCCAGCAGCTCCTTGGACAGGGCCAGCTATGGCTACACCTTC
cdr3_aa: CASSSLDRASYGYTF

v_call: TRBV28
d_call: TRBD2
j_call: TRBJ2-3
clone_size: NA
cdr3_nt: TGTGCCAGCAGCAGGCGGGGGAGAGGCGCAGATACGCAGTATTTT
cdr3_aa: CASSRRGRGADTQYF

v_call: TRBV6-1
d_call: NA
j_call: TRBJ1-5
clone_size: NA
cdr3_nt: TGTGCCAGCAGTGAAGCCAATACAGGGATTCGTCAGCCCCAGCATTTT
cdr3_aa: CASSEANTGIRQPQHF

v_call: TRBV21-1
d_call: NA
j_call: TRBJ2-2
clone_size: once
cdr3_nt: TGTGCCAGCAGCAACTCCAGGGCCGGGGAGCTGTTTTTT
cdr3_aa: CASSNSRAGELFF

v_call: TRBV10-3
d_call: NA
j_call: TRBJ1-4
clone_size: NA
cdr3_nt: TGTGCCATCACCGACGGGGGGCAGGGTGAAAAACTGTTTTTT
cdr3_aa: CAITDGGQGEKLFF

v_call: TRBV30
d_call: TRBD1
j_call: TRBJ2-7
clone_size: NA
cdr3_nt: TGTGCCTCCCGGGACAGCCACTACGAGCAGTACTTC
cdr3_aa: CASRDSHYEQYF

v_call: TRBV6-5
d_call: TRBD1
j_call: TRBJ1-2
clone_size: NA
cdr3_nt: TGTGCCAGCAGTTACTTCGACAGGGTGGGCTATGGCTACACCTTC
cdr3_aa: CASSYFDRVGYGYTF

v_call: TRBV14
d_call: NA
j_call: TRBJ1-1
clone_size: NA
cdr3_nt: TGTGCCAGCAGCCAAACAGGGTTCGGGAACACTGAAGCTTTCTTT
cdr3_aa: CASSQTGFGNTEAFF